This T cell receptor beta chain was sequenced in a study of CD8 T cells in Susac syndrome. General study results and limits: TCR sequencing and HLA analysis covered a relatively small number of individuals.

A word on this clonotype: What it binds is not known.

TEMRA cells were FACS-enriched, while CD8+ and CD4+ T cells were negatively isolated. Germline V lookup: CDR1 SGHTS, CDR2 YDEGEE. This CDR3 spans 12 amino acids. The V end lost 4 bases, the J end lost 10 bases, and 12 bases lay between the germline ends. Random-hexamer reverse transcription was applied to roughly 0.5 to 1 ug RNA. The immunoSEQ assay covered 54 Vbeta and 13 Jbeta segments for CDR3. Via MiXCR, TCRdb re-called the immunoSEQ multiplex PCR reads, giving one row per CDR3 protein. The repertoire holds roughly 130,000 distinct CDR3 sequences, with about 95% as singletons. The chain couples TRBV5-8 to TRBJ2-1; tentative D call: TRBD2 (5 bases). Specimen: CD4+ T cells from PBMCs. The receptor was isolated from a human donor with multiple sclerosis. CDR3 residues: CASSNTRREQFF. DNA of the CDR3: TGTGCCAGCAGCAACACTAGGAGGGAGCAGTTCTTC.